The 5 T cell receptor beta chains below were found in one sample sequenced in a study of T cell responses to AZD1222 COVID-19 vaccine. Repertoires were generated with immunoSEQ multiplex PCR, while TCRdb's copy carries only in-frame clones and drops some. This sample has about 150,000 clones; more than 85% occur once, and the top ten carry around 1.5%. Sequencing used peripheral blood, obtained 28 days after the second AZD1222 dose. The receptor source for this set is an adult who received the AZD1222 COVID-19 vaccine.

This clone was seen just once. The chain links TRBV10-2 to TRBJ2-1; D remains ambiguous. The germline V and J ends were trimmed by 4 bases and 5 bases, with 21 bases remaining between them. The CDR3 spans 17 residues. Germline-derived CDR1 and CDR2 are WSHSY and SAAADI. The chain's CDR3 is CASSGHPHVASHNEQFF. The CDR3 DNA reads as TGCGCCAGCAGTGGCCACCCCCATGTAGCCTCTCACAATGAGCAGTTCTTC.

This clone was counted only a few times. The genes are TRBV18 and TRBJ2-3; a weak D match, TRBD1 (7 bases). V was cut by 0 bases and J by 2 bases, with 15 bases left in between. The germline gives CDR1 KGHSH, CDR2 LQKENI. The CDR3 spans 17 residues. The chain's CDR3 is CASSPPAGQKTTDTQYF. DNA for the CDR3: TGTGCCAGCTCACCACCGGCGGGACAGAAAACCACAGATACGCAGTATTTT.

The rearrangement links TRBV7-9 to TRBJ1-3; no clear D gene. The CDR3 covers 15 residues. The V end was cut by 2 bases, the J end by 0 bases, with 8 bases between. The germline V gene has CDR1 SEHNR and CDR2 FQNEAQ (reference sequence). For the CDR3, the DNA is TGTGCCAGCAGCTTACCGGGCTACTCTGGAAACACCATATATTTT. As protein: CASSLPGYSGNTIYF.

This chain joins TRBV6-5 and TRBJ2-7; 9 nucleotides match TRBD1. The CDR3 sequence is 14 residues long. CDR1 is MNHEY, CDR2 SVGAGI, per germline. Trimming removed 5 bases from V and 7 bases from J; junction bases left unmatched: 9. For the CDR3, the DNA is TGTGCCAGCAGTCCGACCGGGACAGGGTGGGAGCAGTACTTC. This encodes CASSPTGTGWEQYF.

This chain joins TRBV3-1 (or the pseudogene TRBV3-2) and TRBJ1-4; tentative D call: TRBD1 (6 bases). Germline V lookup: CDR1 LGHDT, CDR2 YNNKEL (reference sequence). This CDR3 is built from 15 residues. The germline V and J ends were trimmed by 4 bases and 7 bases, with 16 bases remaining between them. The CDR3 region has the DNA TGTGCCAGCAGCCCCTACAGGGCTGTGGGTGAAAAACTGTTTTTT. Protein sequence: CASSPYRAVGEKLFF.